This TCR beta chain was sequenced in a study of CD8 T cells in ankylosing spondylitis. CDR3 length: 14 residues. With V trimmed by 2 bases and J by 6 bases, 6 bases remained unmatched. The germline V gene has CDR1 GTSNPN and CDR2 SVGIG (reference sequence). Only a few counts were recorded for this clonotype. Via MiXCR, TCRdb re-called the 5' RACE reads, giving one row per CDR3 protein. The table includes 350,000 to 450,000 distinct CDR3 sequences, roughly 20% detected once. J is TRBJ2-1 and V is TRBV30; 8 bases agree with TRBD1. Sequenced sample: blood, either unsorted or a sorted T cell fraction (not recorded which). This sequence was found in a male donor with ankylosing spondylitis or in good health (not recorded which). The CDR3 DNA follows: TGTGCCTGGAGTCCTCTTACAGGGGGCAATGAGCAGTTCTTC. This sequence encodes CAWSPLTGGNEQFF.